A single sample gave rise to the 14 T cell receptor beta chains below, sequenced in a study of tumor-infiltrating lymphocytes in primary liver carcinoma. Synthesis of TCR beta cDNA was carried out from about 0.55 ug total RNA with a constant-region primer. Three-round nested multiplex PCR performed with slightly modified ARM-PCR produced the TCR beta libraries. In the first two PCR rounds, TRBV1-TRBV30 forward primers were paired with a C-beta reverse primer, and each round lasted approximately 9 cycles. MiXCR was run by TCRdb on the multiplex PCR reads, yielding one entry per CDR3 protein. The table lists 95,000 to 100,000 distinct CDR3 sequences, around 71% of them singletons. For each extraction, RNA and DNA were obtained together from about 19-30 mg of unsorted bulk tissue. The sample was liver tumor tissue from sampling region 2. The subset denotes: tumor region T2, inferior pole. Source of these receptors: a woman aged 60-75 years with primary liver carcinoma and hepatitis B virus infection.

To note about this clonotype: A much larger clone is a single base away; this may be a read error. The chain couples TRBV30 to TRBJ2-1; D call uncertain. The CDR3 extends over 11 amino acids. The V and J ends lost 2 bases and 10 bases respectively, with 9 bases between them. CDR1 and CDR2 (germline): GTSNPN, SVGIG (reference sequence). The CDR3 loop reads CAWSWRWEQFF. CDR3 nucleotides: TGTGCCTGGAGTTGGCGGTGGGAGCAGTTCTTC. The entire variable domain, with the rest obtained from reference TRBV30 and TRBJ2-1, is as follows: SQTIHQWPATLVQPVGSPLSLECTVEGTSNPNLYWYRQAAGRGLQLLFYSVGIGQISSEVPQNLSASRPQDRQFILSSKKLLLSDSGFYLCAWSWRWEQFFGPGTRLTVL.

Of note for this clonotype: Just one base apart from a much larger clone, this may be a read error. V usage is TRBV7-9 and J usage is TRBJ1-1; D is uncertain. This CDR3 region has 11 residues. The germline V gene has CDR1 SEHNR and CDR2 FQNEAQ (reference sequence). The CDR3 is CASRLAAEAFF. Written as DNA, the CDR3 is TGTGCCAGCAGGTTAGCGGCTGAAGCTTTCTTT.

The V and J genes are TRBV11-2 and TRBJ2-3; D unresolved. The CDR3 loop spans 13 amino acids. Germline CDR1 is SGHAT and CDR2 is FQNNGV. This chain's CDR3 is CGNSLDRGDTQYF. Here the CDR3 DNA reads TGTGGCAACAGTTTAGATCGAGGAGATACGCAGTATTTT.

The gene calls are TRBV11-2 and TRBJ1-6; D gene unclear. This CDR3 region has 15 residues. Germline V gene lookup returns CDR1 SGHAT and CDR2 FQNNGV. The V and J ends lost 0 bases and 14 bases respectively, with 17 bases between them. CDR3 loop: CASSLEVASISSLHF. In DNA, the CDR3 is TGTGCCAGCAGCTTAGAAGTGGCATCCATCTCATCCCTCCACTTT. Full variable domain (remainder filled in from reference TRBV11-2 and TRBJ1-6): EAGVAQSPRYKIIEKRQSVAFWCNPISGHATLYWYQQILGQGPKLLIQFQNNGVVDDSQLPKDRFSAERLKGVDSTLKIQPAKLEDSAVYLCASSLEVASISSLHFGNGTRLTVT.

The chain uses TRBV20-1 and TRBJ2-7, with 9 bases aligning to TRBD2. The germline CDR1 and CDR2 sequences are DFQATT and SNEGSKA (reference sequence). This CDR3 contains 17 residues. The trim removed 0 bases at V and 2 bases at J, leaving 11 bases unmatched. DNA for the CDR3: TGCAGTGCTAGAGAGGGGGGAAGCGGGAGGTCGACCTACGAGCAGTACTTC. It translates to CSAREGGSGRSTYEQYF.

This clonotype was counted many times. The chain has TRBV12-3 or TRBV12-4 and TRBJ1-1; D not resolved. Trimming took off 3 bases at V and 0 bases at J, with 5 bases between the two ends. This CDR3 contains 13 residues. The CDR3 region is CASSFMMNTEAFF. In DNA form, the CDR3 reads TGTGCCAGCAGTTTTATGATGAACACTGAAGCTTTCTTT.

A word on this clonotype: A much larger clone is a single base away; this may be a read error. The chain employs TRBV29-1 and TRBJ2-1; D uncertain. Germline loops: CDR1 SQVTM, CDR2 ANQGSEA. The CDR3 length is 13 residues. The CDR3 nucleotides are TGCGGCGTGACCCCATTCTCCTACAATGAGCAGTTCTTC. Amino acids: CGVTPFSYNEQFF.

Turning to this clonotype: Since no conserved phenylalanine or tryptophan closes the CDR3, a read error is the likely cause. The chain links TRBV6-2 or TRBV6-3 to TRBJ1-1; 9 nucleotides match TRBD1. This CDR3 is 15 amino acids long. Germline values: CDR1 MNHEY, CDR2 SVGEGT. The V and J ends lost 5 bases and 3 bases, in that order; junction bases with no gene match: 7. The CDR3 protein is CASSDGQGSYTEAFL. CDR3 coding DNA: TGTGCCAGCAGTGACGGACAGGGGTCGTACACTGAAGCTTTCCTT.

With regard to this clonotype: A much bigger clone sits one base away, suggesting this may be a read error. V is TRBV28 and J is TRBJ1-1; D may be TRBD1 (6 bases). Germline V gene data show CDR1 as MDHEN and CDR2 as SYDVKM. The CDR3 is 15 amino acids. The CDR3 region is CVSSPGGAGSTEAFF. CDR3 bases: TGTGTCAGCAGCCCTGGGGGGGCCGGCAGCACTGAAGCTTTCTTT. The variable domain in full, completed from reference TRBV28 and TRBJ1-1, reads DVKVTQSSRYLVKRTGEKVFLECVQDMDHENMFWYRQDPGLGLRLIYFSYDVKMKEKGDIPEGYSVSREKKERFSLILESASTNQTSMYLCVSSPGGAGSTEAFFGQGTRLTVV.

The V and J genes are TRBV5-1 and TRBJ2-7; 8 nucleotides line up with TRBD2. V was clipped by 3 bases and J by 2 bases; unmatched bases: 13. Germline-derived CDR1 and CDR2 are SGHRS and YFSETQ. The CDR3 runs 17 residues. The chain's CDR3 is CASSSGLVGSRAYEQYF. DNA for the CDR3: TGCGCCAGCAGCTCGGGACTAGTGGGATCGCGGGCCTACGAGCAGTACTTC.

V and J are TRBV11-2 and TRBJ2-3, with D possibly being TRBD1 or TRBD2 (5 bases each). This CDR3 has 14 residues. The germline V and J ends were trimmed by 5 bases and 14 bases, with 23 bases remaining between them. Germline lookup yields CDR1 SGHAT and CDR2 FQNNGV. CDR3 DNA sequence: TGTGCCAGCAGCCAGGGACCAAGCACAGATGCGCGGTATTTT. Its protein product is CASSQGPSTDARYF.

With respect to this clonotype: No conserved phenylalanine or tryptophan is present at the end of the CDR3, so a read error is the likely explanation. This chain uses TRBV6-1 with TRBJ2-5; 9 positions agree with TRBD1. This CDR3 is built from 15 residues. Germline V gene lookup returns CDR1 MNHNS and CDR2 SASEGT. Trimming took 5 bases from V and 5 from J; bases not matched to a gene: 9. The CDR3 DNA reads TGTGCCAGCAGTCCGCGGGACAGGGATTGGGAGACCCAGTACTAC. It codes for CASSPRDRDWETQYY.

Regarding this clonotype: This clone may be a read error of a much larger clone one base away. The chain couples TRBV5-1 to TRBJ2-1, with D possibly being TRBD2 (5 bases). Germline CDR1 reads SGHRS; CDR2 reads YFSETQ. This CDR3 has 14 amino acids. CDR3 residues: CASNLDSPYNEQFF. The CDR3 DNA sequence: TGCGCCAGCAACTTGGACTCCCCATACAATGAGCAGTTCTTC.

For this clonotype: Relative to the germline gene, one junction end is altered; a read error may explain this. The chain employs TRBV6-1 and TRBJ2-7, with TRBD1 identical over 9 bases. This CDR3 contains 17 residues. Germline V gene lookup returns CDR1 MNHNS and CDR2 SASEGT. The CDR3 protein is CASNSKIGTGTSYEQNF. In DNA, the CDR3 is TGTGCCAGCAATTCTAAAATTGGGACAGGGACCTCCTACGAGCAGAACTTC.